These T cell receptor beta chains were read from a single sample in a study of molecular identifiers for immune sequencing clone quantification. TCRdb re-called the PCR reads through MiXCR, storing one row per CDR3 protein. Among hundreds of thousands of distinct CDR3 sequences listed, about 25% were seen once. The material sequenced was naive CD8+ T cells from blood, with Jurkat cell RNA spiked in. The origin of the receptors is a human donor in good health. Some libraries in this study had Jurkat cell RNA spiked in. CDR3s include the opening cysteine and the closing phenylalanine or tryptophan. D genes are given only for firm matches. Clone size is stated in some rows and not others, as once, few, many or a class when expanded.

V gene	D gene	clone size	J gene	CDR3 DNA	CDR3 protein
TRBV7-9	TRBD1	few	TRBJ2-5	TGTGCCAGCAGCTCTCCGGGACAGGGGCGCGAGACCCAGTACTTC	CASSSPGQGRETQYF
TRBV6-6	.	.	TRBJ1-1	TGTGCCAACAGTACTCAGGGACCCTCTCTTATGAACACTGAAGCTTTCTTT	CANSTQGPSLMNTEAFF
TRBV5-6	.	few	TRBJ2-7	TGTGCCAGCAGCCCTGGGGCAGAGATATACGAGCAGTACTTC	CASSPGAEIYEQYF
TRBV20-1	.	many	TRBJ1-2	TGCAGTGCTAGAGATGCCCAGACCTATGGCTACACCTTC	CSARDAQTYGYTF
TRBV4-3	TRBD1	few	TRBJ2-1	TGCGCCAGCAGCCAAGATATAGGGACAGCTACCTACAATGAGCAGTTCTTC	CASSQDIGTATYNEQFF
TRBV14	.	.	TRBJ2-5	TGTGCCAGCAACCAGGGCCCGGGGGGCGAGGAGACCCAGTACTTC	CASNQGPGGEETQYF
TRBV30	.	many	TRBJ1-1	TGTGCCTGGAGTCCTGAAGCTTTCTTT	CAWSPEAFF
TRBV6-5	.	few	TRBJ1-6	TGTGCCAGCAGTTACGCGGCCATAAGTAATTCACCCCTCCACTTT	CASSYAAISNSPLHF
TRBV5-5	.	many	TRBJ1-1	TGTGCCAGCAGCCCGGGGGCTCCCGGGACTGAAGCTTTCTTT	CASSPGAPGTEAFF
TRBV27	.	many	TRBJ2-6	TGTGCCAGCAGTCAATATGGGGCCAACGTCCTGACTTTC	CASSQYGANVLTF
TRBV2	TRBD2	many	TRBJ2-3	TGTGCCAGCAGTGGAACACTAGCGTCTTGGACAGATACGCAGTATTTT	CASSGTLASWTDTQYF
TRBV27	.	.	TRBJ1-1	TGTGCCAGCAGTTTATTGTACGTGAGGGGCGCGGACACTGAAGCTTTCTTT	CASSLLYVRGADTEAFF
TRBV6-2/TRBV6-3	TRBD1	few	TRBJ2-2	TGTGCCAGCAGTTACTCGCCGACAGGGGCGAACACCGGGGAGCTGTTTTTT	CASSYSPTGANTGELFF
TRBV4-3	TRBD2	.	TRBJ2-7	TGCGCCAGCAGCCAAGTACGGGGGAGGGACGAGCCGTACTTC	CASSQVRGRDEPYF
TRBV2	.	many	TRBJ2-4	TGTGCCAGCAGTGAATTTTTGGGACCGACGAACATTCAGTACTTC	CASSEFLGPTNIQYF
TRBV13	.	.	TRBJ2-5	TGTGCCAGCAGCTCACTAGGACAGATAAGTTACCAAGAGACCCAGTACTTC	CASSSLGQISYQETQYF
TRBV7-9	.	.	TRBJ2-7	TGTGCCAGCAGCTTAGCGGCAGGGCGACCCTACGAGCAGTACTTC	CASSLAAGRPYEQYF
TRBV12-3/TRBV12-4	.	many	TRBJ2-3	TGTGCCAGCAGTTTAGGGTTTGTCGGGAGCACAGATACGCAGTATTTT	CASSLGFVGSTDTQYF
TRBV7-2	.	many	TRBJ1-1	TGTGCCAGCAGCCGCTGGGGGGGTGGGATGAACACTGAAGCTTTCTTT	CASSRWGGGMNTEAFF
TRBV2	.	.	TRBJ2-1	TGTGCCAGCAGACCCCGCACGGGCAGAAACAATGAGCAGTTCTTC	CASRPRTGRNNEQFF
TRBV3-1	.	many	TRBJ2-3	TGTGCCAGCAGCCAAGTCTCGGCAGGGTTACCCACAGATACGCAGTATTTT	CASSQVSAGLPTDTQYF
TRBV12-3/TRBV12-4	.	.	TRBJ2-2	TGTGCCAGCACTTGGATGCATGTGGGCCCAAACACCCGGGAGCTGTTTTTT	CASTWMHVGPNTRELFF
TRBV11-2	.	.	TRBJ1-4	TGTGCCAGCAGCTCCCAGGGCGAAGCAAAACTGTTTTTT	CASSSQGEAKLFF
TRBV6-1	.	.	TRBJ2-6	TGTCCCAGCCGGACGACTACTGGGGCCAACGTCCTGACTTTC	CPSRTTTGANVLTF
TRBV11-2	.	many	TRBJ1-1	TGTGCCAGCAGCTTGCTCAGCATGAACACTGAAGCTTTCTTT	CASSLLSMNTEAFF
TRBV12-3/TRBV12-4	TRBD2	.	TRBJ2-3	TGTGCCAGCAGTTCTCCGGGGGGTTGGACAGATACGCAGTATTTT	CASSSPGGWTDTQYF
TRBV24-1	TRBD1	.	TRBJ2-2	TGTGCCACCAGTGACCATGACAGGGGAAGGACCGGGGAGCTGTTTTTT	CATSDHDRGRTGELFF
TRBV6-2/TRBV6-3	.	many	TRBJ2-3	TGTGCCAGCAGTTACCGGGACTCTCTCACAGATACGCAGTATTTT	CASSYRDSLTDTQYF
TRBV4-1	.	many	TRBJ2-7	TGCGCCAGCAGCCAAGAGAGGACAGAAACCTACGAGCAGTACTTC	CASSQERTETYEQYF